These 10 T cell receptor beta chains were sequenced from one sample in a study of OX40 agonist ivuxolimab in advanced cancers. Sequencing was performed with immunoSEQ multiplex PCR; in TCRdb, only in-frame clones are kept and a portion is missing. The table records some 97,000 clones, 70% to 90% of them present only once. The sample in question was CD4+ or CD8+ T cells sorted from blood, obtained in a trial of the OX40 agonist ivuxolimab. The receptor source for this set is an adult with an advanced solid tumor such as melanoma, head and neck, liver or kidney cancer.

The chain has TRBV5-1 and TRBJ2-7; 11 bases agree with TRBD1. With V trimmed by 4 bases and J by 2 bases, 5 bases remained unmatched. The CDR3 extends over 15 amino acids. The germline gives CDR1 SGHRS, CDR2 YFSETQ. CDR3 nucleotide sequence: TGCGCCAGCAGCATGGGGGGACAGGGGGCCTACGAGCAGTACTTC. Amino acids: CASSMGGQGAYEQYF.

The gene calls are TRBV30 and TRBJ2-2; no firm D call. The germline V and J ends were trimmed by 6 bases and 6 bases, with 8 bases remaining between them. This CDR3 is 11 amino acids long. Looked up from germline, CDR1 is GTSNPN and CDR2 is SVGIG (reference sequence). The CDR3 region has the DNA TGTGCCTGTCGCGCGGCCGGGGAGCTGTTTTTT. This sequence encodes CACRAAGELFF.

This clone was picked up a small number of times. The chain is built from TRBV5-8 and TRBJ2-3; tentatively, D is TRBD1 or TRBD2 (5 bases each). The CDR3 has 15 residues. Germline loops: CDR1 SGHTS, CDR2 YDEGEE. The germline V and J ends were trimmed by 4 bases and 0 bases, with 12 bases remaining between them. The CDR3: CASSGDGSSTDTQYF. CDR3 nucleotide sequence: TGTGCCAGCAGCGGGGACGGTTCTAGCACAGATACGCAGTATTTT.

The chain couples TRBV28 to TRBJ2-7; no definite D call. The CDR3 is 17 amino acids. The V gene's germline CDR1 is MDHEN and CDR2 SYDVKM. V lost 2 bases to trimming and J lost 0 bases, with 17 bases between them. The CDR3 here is CASSLNSRAGYSYEQYF. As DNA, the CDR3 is TGTGCCAGCAGTTTAAACTCTAGGGCAGGCTACTCCTACGAGCAGTACTTC.

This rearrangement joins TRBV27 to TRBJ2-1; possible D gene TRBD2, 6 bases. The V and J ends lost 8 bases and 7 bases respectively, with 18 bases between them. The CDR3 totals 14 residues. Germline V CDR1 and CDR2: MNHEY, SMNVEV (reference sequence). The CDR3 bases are TGTGCCAGCGGGGGGAACGGCGCTAGGAATGAGCAGTTCTTC. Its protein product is CASGGNGARNEQFF.

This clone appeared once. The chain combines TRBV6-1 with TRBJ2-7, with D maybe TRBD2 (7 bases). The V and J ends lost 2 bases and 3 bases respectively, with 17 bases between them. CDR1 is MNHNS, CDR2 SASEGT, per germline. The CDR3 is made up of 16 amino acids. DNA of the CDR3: TGTGCCAGCAGTGAACTGGGGGGGACACTAAACTACGAGCAGTACTTC. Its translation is CASSELGGTLNYEQYF.

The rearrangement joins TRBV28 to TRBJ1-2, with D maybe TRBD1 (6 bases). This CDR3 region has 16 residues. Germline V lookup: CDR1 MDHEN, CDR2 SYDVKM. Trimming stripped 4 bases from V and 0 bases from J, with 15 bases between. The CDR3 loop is CASSSGQRSSNYGYTF. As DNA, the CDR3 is TGTGCCAGCAGTTCCGGACAGCGTTCCTCTAACTATGGCTACACCTTC.

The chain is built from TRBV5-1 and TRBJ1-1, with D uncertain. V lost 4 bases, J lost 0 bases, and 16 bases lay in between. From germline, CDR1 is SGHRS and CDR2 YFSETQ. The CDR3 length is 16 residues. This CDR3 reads CASSPRRGSMNTEAFF. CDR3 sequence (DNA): TGCGCCAGCAGCCCCCGGCGGGGTTCGATGAACACTGAAGCTTTCTTT. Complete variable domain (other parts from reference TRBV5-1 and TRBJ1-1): KAGVTQTPRYLIKTRGQQVTLSCSPISGHRSVSWYQQTPGQGLQFLFEYFSETQRNKGNFPGRFSGRQFSNSRSEMNVSTLELGDSALYLCASSPRRGSMNTEAFFGQGTRLTVV.

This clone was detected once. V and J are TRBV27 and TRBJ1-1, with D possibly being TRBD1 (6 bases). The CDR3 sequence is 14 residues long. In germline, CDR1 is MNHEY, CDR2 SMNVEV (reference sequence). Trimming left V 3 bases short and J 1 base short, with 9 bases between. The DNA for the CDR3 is TGTGCCAGCAGTTTTCGGGACAAGAACACTGAAGCTTTCTTT. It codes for CASSFRDKNTEAFF.

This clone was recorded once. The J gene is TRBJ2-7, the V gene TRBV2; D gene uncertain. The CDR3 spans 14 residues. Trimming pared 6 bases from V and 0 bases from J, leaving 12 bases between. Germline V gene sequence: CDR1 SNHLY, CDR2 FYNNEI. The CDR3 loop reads CASSPDGYSYEQYF. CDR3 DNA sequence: TGTGCCAGCAGCCCGGACGGGTACTCCTACGAGCAGTACTTC.